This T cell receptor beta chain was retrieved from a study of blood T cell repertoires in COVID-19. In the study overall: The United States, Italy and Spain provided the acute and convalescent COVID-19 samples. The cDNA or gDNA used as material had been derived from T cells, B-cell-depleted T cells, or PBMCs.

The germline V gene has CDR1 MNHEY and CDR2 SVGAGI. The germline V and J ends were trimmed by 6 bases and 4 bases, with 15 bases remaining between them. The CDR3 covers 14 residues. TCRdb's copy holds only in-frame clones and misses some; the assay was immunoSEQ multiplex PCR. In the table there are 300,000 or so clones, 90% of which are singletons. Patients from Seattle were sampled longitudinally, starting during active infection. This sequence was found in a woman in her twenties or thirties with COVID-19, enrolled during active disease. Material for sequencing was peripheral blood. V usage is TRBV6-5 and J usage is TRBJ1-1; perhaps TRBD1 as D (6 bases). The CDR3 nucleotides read TGTGCCAGCAGCGCAGGGGTTAAGGGCACTGAAGCTTTCTTT. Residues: CASSAGVKGTEAFF.